This is a list of T cell receptor beta chains from one sample in a study of blood T cell repertoires in COVID-19. Method: immunoSEQ multiplex PCR; TCRdb's copy keeps in-frame clones and lacks some. The sample shows about 340,000 clones, about nine tenths of them seen only once. Sequencing was performed on peripheral blood. The receptors were gathered from an older woman with COVID-19, enrolled during active disease. Both conserved end residues are part of each CDR3. D genes are given only for firm matches. Expanded clones are given a class, and other clones once, few, many or no size at all.

>-|TRBJ2-7|TRBV6-5|-
CASTLANEQYF
TGTGCCAGCACCCTCGCTAACGAGCAGTACTTC
>-|TRBJ1-3|TRBV6-5|-
CASSRTRTGGNTIYF
TGTGCCAGCAGTCGGACTAGGACGGGTGGAAACACCATATATTTT
>-|TRBJ1-6|TRBV27|-
CASSRRDMSHSPLHF
TGTGCCAGCAGCCGACGGGACATGAGTCACTCACCCCTCCACTTT
>TRBD1|TRBJ2-3|TRBV24-1|-
CATTGGLGDTQYF
TGTGCCACCACAGGGGGCTTGGGGGATACGCAGTATTTT
>TRBD1|TRBJ1-3|TRBV30|-
CAWDRAGNTIYF
TGTGCCTGGGACAGGGCTGGAAACACCATATATTTT
>TRBD1|TRBJ1-4|TRBV5-6|medium-sized
CASSFRDRPNEKLFF
TGTGCCAGCAGCTTTAGGGACAGACCTAATGAAAAACTGTTTTTT
>TRBD1|TRBJ2-1|TRBV24-1|few
CATSRQGVYNEQFF
TGTGCCACCAGTCGTCAGGGGGTTTACAATGAGCAGTTCTTC
>TRBD2|TRBJ2-1|TRBV5-1|-
CASSFLAGGSTDEQFF
TGCGCCAGCAGCTTCCTAGCGGGGGGGTCCACCGATGAGCAGTTCTTC
>-|TRBJ1-2|TRBV5-1|-
CASSLDRNYGYTF
TGCGCCAGCAGCTTGGACAGGAACTATGGCTACACCTTC
>-|TRBJ1-5|TRBV6-5|-
CASTDRQGIQPQHF
TGTGCCAGCACCGATAGGCAGGGGATCCAGCCCCAGCATTTT
>-|TRBJ2-7|TRBV11-2|-
CASSVSSLKYAGSIYEQYF
TGTGCCAGCAGCGTTAGCTCCCTTAAGTACGCCGGCAGCATATACGAGCAGTACTTC
>-|TRBJ1-1|TRBV30|-
CAWSPGTFYTEAFF
TGTGCCTGGAGTCCCGGGACATTCTACACTGAAGCTTTCTTT
>TRBD1|TRBJ1-3|TRBV19|-
CASSTIRQGSGNTIYF
TGTGCCAGTAGTACGATCAGACAGGGCTCTGGAAACACCATATATTTT
>-|TRBJ1-5|TRBV20-1|-
CSASVGHPNQPQHF
TGCAGTGCTAGTGTCGGTCACCCTAATCAGCCCCAGCATTTT
>TRBD2|TRBJ2-5|TRBV7-7|-
CASSLGSGGAVETQYF
TGTGCCAGCAGCTTAGGTAGCGGGGGGGCCGTGGAGACCCAGTACTTC
>-|TRBJ1-3|TRBV21-1|-
CASSMSEPAGNTIYF
TGTGCCAGCAGCATGAGCGAGCCGGCTGGAAACACCATATATTTT
>TRBD1|TRBJ1-4|TRBV27|-
CASSVQGAGTNEKLFF
TGTGCCAGCAGTGTACAGGGGGCAGGAACTAATGAAAAACTGTTTTTT
>-|TRBJ1-5|TRBV7-2|-
CASSLAPGTYQPQHF
TGTGCCAGCAGCTTAGCGCCAGGGACTTATCAGCCCCAGCATTTT
>-|TRBJ2-7|TRBV28|-
CASSYVWGEVNYEQYF
TGTGCCAGCAGTTACGTATGGGGGGAAGTTAACTACGAGCAGTACTTC
>-|TRBJ1-2|TRBV6-2/TRBV6-3|-
CASSYRTPLAGGYTF
TGTGCCAGCAGTTACCGGACCCCGCTCGCGGGAGGCTACACCTTC
>TRBD1|TRBJ1-5|TRBV11-2|-
CASSSGTGGGFGQPQHF
TGTGCCAGCAGCTCCGGGACAGGGGGCGGGTTCGGCCAGCCCCAGCATTTT
>-|TRBJ1-5|TRBV19|-
CASSNRAGSNQPQHF
TGTGCCAGTAGTAACAGGGCGGGTAGCAATCAGCCCCAGCATTTT
>TRBD2|TRBJ2-3|TRBV12-3/TRBV12-4|-
CASSPGGGNTQYF
TGTGCCAGCAGCCCCGGGGGGGGCAATACGCAGTATTTT
>TRBD1|TRBJ1-2|TRBV11-2|-
CASSLAPATGLDGYTF
TGTGCCAGCAGCTTAGCCCCCGCGACAGGGCTGGATGGCTACACCTTC
>TRBD1|TRBJ2-2|TRBV6-4|-
CASSPQGMTGELFF
TGTGCCAGCAGCCCACAGGGGATGACCGGGGAGCTGTTTTTT
>TRBD2|TRBJ2-7|TRBV6-5|-
CASSPGLVPIYEQYF
TGTGCCAGCAGTCCTGGACTAGTTCCTATATACGAGCAGTACTTC
>TRBD1|TRBJ1-6|TRBV5-1|-
CASSLPDRVSPLHF
TGCGCCAGCAGCTTGCCCGACAGGGTTTCACCCCTCCACTTT
>-|TRBJ1-1|TRBV6-1|-
CASSEAPAGREAFF
TGTGCCAGCAGTGAAGCGCCGGCAGGGAGGGAAGCTTTCTTT
>-|TRBJ1-1|TRBV30|-
CAGTRTGSRNTEAFF
TGTGCCGGGACGCGAACCGGGAGTAGGAACACTGAAGCTTTCTTT
>TRBD1|TRBJ1-2|TRBV19|-
CASMDRAYGYTF
TGTGCCAGCATGGACAGGGCCTATGGCTACACCTTC
>TRBD2|TRBJ2-7|TRBV10-3|-
CAIGRTSGPYEQYF
TGTGCCATCGGACGGACTAGCGGTCCCTACGAGCAGTACTTC
>TRBD2|TRBJ2-3|TRBV7-2|-
CASSFAGGRTDTQYF
TGTGCCAGCAGCTTCGCGGGGGGACGCACAGATACGCAGTATTTT
>-|TRBJ1-1|TRBV15|-
CATSRGRVPGKDTEAFF
TGTGCCACCAGCAGAGGGAGGGTCCCGGGAAAGGACACTGAAGCTTTCTTT
>TRBD1|TRBJ2-7|TRBV14|-
CASSPSARDRGKEDYEQYF
TGTGCCAGCAGCCCGAGTGCTCGGGACAGGGGAAAAGAGGACTACGAGCAGTACTTC
>-|TRBJ1-1|TRBV7-2|once
CASSLVGGNTEAFF
TGTGCCAGCAGCTTGGTGGGGGGGAACACTGAAGCTTTCTTT
>-|TRBJ1-1|TRBV12-3/TRBV12-4|-
CASSFVETGKTFF
TGTGCCAGCAGTTTTGTGGAGACAGGAAAAACTTTCTTT
>-|TRBJ1-1|TRBV2|-
CASSQGGAEAFF
TGTGCCAGCAGCCAAGGGGGGGCTGAAGCTTTCTTT
>TRBD1|TRBJ1-4|TRBV5-1|-
CASSELGQQEKLFF
TGCGCCAGCAGCGAACTGGGACAGCAGGAAAAACTGTTTTTT
>TRBD2|TRBJ2-7|TRBV4-2|-
CASSQGTSGGYEQYF
TGTGCCAGCAGCCAAGGTACTAGCGGGGGATACGAGCAGTACTTC
>-|TRBJ2-7|TRBV7-9|-
CASSLGGQLYEQYF
TGTGCCAGCAGCTTAGGCGGACAGCTATACGAGCAGTACTTC
>TRBD1|TRBJ2-7|TRBV27|-
CASSHLSGTVGPSYEQYF
TGTGCCAGCAGTCACCTCTCCGGGACAGTGGGCCCGAGCTACGAGCAGTACTTC
>TRBD1|TRBJ1-2|TRBV19|-
CASSIAADRGGYGYTF
TGTGCCAGTAGTATAGCCGCGGACAGGGGCGGCTATGGCTACACCTTC
>-|TRBJ1-1|TRBV3-1/TRBV3-2|-
CASSQDPDTKNTEAFF
TGTGCCAGCAGCCAAGATCCTGACACCAAAAACACTGAAGCTTTCTTT
>-|TRBJ2-1|TRBV3-1/TRBV3-2|-
CASSQDWGNSEQFF
TGTGCCAGCAGCCAAGATTGGGGCAACAGTGAGCAGTTCTTC
>-|TRBJ1-4|TRBV27|-
CASSRGGVEKLFF
TGTGCCAGCAGCCGTGGGGGGGTTGAAAAACTGTTTTTT